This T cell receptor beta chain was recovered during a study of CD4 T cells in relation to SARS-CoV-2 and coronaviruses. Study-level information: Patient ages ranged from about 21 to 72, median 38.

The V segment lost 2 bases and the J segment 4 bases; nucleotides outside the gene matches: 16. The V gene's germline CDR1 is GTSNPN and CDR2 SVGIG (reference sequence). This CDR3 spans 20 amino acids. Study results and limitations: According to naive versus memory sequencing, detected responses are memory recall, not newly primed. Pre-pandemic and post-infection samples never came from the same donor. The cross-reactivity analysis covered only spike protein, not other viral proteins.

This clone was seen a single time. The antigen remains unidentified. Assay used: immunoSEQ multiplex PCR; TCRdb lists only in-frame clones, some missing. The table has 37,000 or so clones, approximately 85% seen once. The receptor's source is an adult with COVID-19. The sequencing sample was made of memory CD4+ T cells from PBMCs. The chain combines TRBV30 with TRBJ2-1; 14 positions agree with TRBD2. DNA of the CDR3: TGTGCCTGGAGTATTAAACCGGGACTAGCGGGAGCAGGGTATTACAATGAGCAGTTCTTC. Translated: CAWSIKPGLAGAGYYNEQFF. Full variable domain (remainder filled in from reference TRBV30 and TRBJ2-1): SQTIHQWPATLVQPVGSPLSLECTVEGTSNPNLYWYRQAAGRGLQLLFYSVGIGQISSEVPQNLSASRPQDRQFILSSKKLLLSDSGFYLCAWSIKPGLAGAGYYNEQFFGPGTRLTVL.